This TCR beta chain was captured in a study of blood T cells in healthy people across ages. A second PCR, run for roughly 7 to 12 cycles, used a sample-barcoded 5' primer plus a J-beta primer mix. TCRdb called the 5' RACE reads again in MiXCR, with one record for every CDR3 protein. The sample has 450,000 to 650,000 distinct CDR3 sequences, approximately 25% seen once. Whenever a sample was processed, at least 6 million PBMCs were isolated. Study-wide results and caveats: Diversity of TCR beta correlated strongly with naive T cell percentage.

This clonotype was counted only a few times. The antigen is not known. This CDR3 spans 14 amino acids. Germline lookup yields CDR1 DFQATT and CDR2 SNEGSKA (reference sequence). Germline trimming cut 5 bases from V and 2 bases from J; bases unmatched to any gene: 5. The data were also submitted as part of a second study, on T cells of mothers and their children. That work contributes: Nobody spotted any persistent microchimeric T cell clones.

The chain links TRBV20-1 to TRBJ1-5; 8 nucleotides match TRBD1. The sequencing input was blood. This TCR came from a boy younger than 18 in good health. The CDR3 DNA reads as TGCAGTGCTTTGGACAGGGATGGCAATCAGCCCCAGCATTTT. Protein: CSALDRDGNQPQHF.